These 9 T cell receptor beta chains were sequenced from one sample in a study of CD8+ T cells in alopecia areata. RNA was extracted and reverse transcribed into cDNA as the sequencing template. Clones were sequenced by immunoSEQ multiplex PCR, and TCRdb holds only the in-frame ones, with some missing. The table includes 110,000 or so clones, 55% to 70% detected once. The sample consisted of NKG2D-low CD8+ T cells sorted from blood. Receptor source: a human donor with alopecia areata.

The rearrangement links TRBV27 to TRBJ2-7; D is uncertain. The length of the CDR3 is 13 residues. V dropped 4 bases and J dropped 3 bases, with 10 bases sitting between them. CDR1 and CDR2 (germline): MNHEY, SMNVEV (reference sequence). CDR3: CASSSADHYEQYF. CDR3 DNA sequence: TGTGCCAGCAGTTCGGCCGATCACTACGAGCAGTACTTC.

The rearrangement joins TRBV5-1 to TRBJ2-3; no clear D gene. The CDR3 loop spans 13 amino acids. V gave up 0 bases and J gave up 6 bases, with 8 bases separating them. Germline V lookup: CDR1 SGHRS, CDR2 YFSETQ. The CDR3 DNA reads TGCGCCAGCAGCTTGGGCGGAGCTGATACGCAGTATTTT. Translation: CASSLGGADTQYF.

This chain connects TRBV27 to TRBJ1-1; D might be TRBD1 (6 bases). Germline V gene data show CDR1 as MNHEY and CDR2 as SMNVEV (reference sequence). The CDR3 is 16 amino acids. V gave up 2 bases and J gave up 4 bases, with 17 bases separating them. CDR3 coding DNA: TGTGCCAGCAGTTTAATTCGAAGTCGGGGGCCCACTGAAGCTTTCTTT. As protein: CASSLIRSRGPTEAFF.

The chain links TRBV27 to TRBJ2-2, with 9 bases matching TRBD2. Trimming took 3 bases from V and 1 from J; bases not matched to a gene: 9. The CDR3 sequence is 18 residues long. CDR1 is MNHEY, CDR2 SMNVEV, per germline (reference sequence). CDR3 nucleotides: TGTGCCAGCAGTTTGTTTGCGGGAGGGCGGGAGAACACCGGGGAGCTGTTTTTT. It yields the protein CASSLFAGGRENTGELFF.

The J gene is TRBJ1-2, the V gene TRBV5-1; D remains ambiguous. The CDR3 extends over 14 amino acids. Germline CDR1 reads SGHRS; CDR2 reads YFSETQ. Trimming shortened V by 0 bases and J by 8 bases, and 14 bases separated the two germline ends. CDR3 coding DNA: TGCGCCAGCAGCTTGGCCTGGGGAGCTGGAGGCTACACCTTC. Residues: CASSLAWGAGGYTF. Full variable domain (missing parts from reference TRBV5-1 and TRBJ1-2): KAGVTQTPRYLIKTRGQQVTLSCSPISGHRSVSWYQQTPGQGLQFLFEYFSETQRNKGNFPGRFSGRQFSNSRSEMNVSTLELGDSALYLCASSLAWGAGGYTFGSGTRLTVV.

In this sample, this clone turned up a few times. The DNA for the CDR3 is TGTGCCAGCAGTTTAGGGACAGCCTATGGCTACACCTTC. It specifies CASSLGTAYGYTF. The chain is built from TRBV28 and TRBJ1-2; 7 nucleotides agree with TRBD1. The CDR3 sequence is 13 residues long. The germline CDR1 and CDR2 sequences are MDHEN and SYDVKM. Unmatched junction bases numbered 1, after V lost 2 bases and J lost 4 bases.

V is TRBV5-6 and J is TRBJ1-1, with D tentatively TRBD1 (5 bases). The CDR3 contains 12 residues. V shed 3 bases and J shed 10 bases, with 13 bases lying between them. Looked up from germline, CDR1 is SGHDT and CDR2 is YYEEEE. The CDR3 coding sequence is TGTGCCAGCAGCTCCCAAGGGGAGCGAGCTTTCTTT. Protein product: CASSSQGERAFF.

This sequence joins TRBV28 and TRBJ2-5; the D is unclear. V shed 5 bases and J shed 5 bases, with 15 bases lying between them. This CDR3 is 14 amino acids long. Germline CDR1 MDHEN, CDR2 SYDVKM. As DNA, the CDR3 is TGTGCCAGCAGTCGGCTGGATAATGCCGAGACCCAGTACTTC. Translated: CASSRLDNAETQYF.

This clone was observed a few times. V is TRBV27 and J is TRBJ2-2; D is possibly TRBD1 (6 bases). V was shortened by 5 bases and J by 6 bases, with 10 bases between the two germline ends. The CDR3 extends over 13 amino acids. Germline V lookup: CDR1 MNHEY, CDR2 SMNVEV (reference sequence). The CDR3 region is CASSITGSGELFF. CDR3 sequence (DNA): TGTGCCAGCAGTATCACAGGGTCCGGGGAGCTGTTTTTT.